The sequence of this T cell receptor (beta chain) was determined in a study of blood T cell repertoires in COVID-19 (dated by TCRdb to 2020 to 2021). Background on the whole study: Samples from collaborators originated in the United States, Italy and Spain and spanned both the acute and convalescent phases of COVID-19. Subjects who had been exposed to COVID-19, were actively infected with it, or had recovered from it provided the deeply sampled blood TCRbeta repertoires that made up the dataset. HLA class I and class II types, where available, came from metadata supplied by the sample provider rather than from assay-based typing. Sample metadata almost always included a de-identified subject ID, COVID-19 status, age in years and sex. The samples were drawn from two sources: the first 160 participants of the ongoing ImmuneRACE study, and 1,000 to 1,500 subjects contributed by 6 global collaborators. A freely available public database, intended as a resource for researchers studying the immune response to SARS-CoV-2, is where the repertoires were released. The material from the prospective study consisted of cDNA or gDNA derived from T cells, B-cell-depleted T cells, or PBMCs. General study outcomes and caveats: The quantity of clinical and demographic metadata differed by source and by participant and was supplied without curation.

The V and J ends are trimmed by 5 bases and 0 bases, leaving 14 bases between them. From its cysteine to its phenylalanine, the CDR3 spans 16 amino acids. The CDR3 DNA has 48 bases and is translated from base 1. As encoded in the germline V gene (reference sequence), CDR1 is SEHNR while CDR2 is FQNEAQ. Samples from volunteer blood donors who had recovered from COVID-19 were contributed by a second Seattle source. Whole blood was collected in K2EDTA tubes by collaborating institutions according to the institutions' own protocols. For TCRbeta analysis, collaborator samples were shipped as frozen whole blood, as isolated PBMCs, or as DNA extracted from either sample type. About this clone itself: Its antigen remains undetermined. Base qualities are not recorded, but no much larger clone differs from it by a single base.

The immunoSEQ Assay, a bias-controlled multiplex PCR, was used to amplify TCRbeta CDR3 regions from genomic DNA. The study's processing was this. Nucleated cell counts per sample were estimated from amplification of reference gene primers within the assay. Sequence reads were collapsed and filtered to measure the absolute abundance of every unique TCRbeta CDR3 rearrangement. For each sample, productive Simpson clonality was calculated as the square root of Simpson's diversity index over productive rearrangements. This immuneACCESS table, as held by TCRdb, lists in-frame sequences with V and J called but not all clones. Of the missing ones, under half trace to an unresolved V gene in checked studies; the others have no known cause. Clonal size and the V and J genes are those of that table, whereas D and trimming came from the DNA. In all, the sample holds roughly 250,000 clones, and around 90% of those were seen once. The top ten constitute roughly 7.8% of the sample.

Specimen: peripheral blood. The sequence links TRBV7-9 to TRBJ2-1, with TRBD1 perhaps the D gene, on 5 matching bases. This receptor was taken from a man aged 55 to 70 who had recovered from COVID-19. The DNA sequence is TGTGCCAGCAGCGCAAGACAGACGAGCTCCTACAATGAGCAGTTCTTC. Protein translation: CASSARQTSSYNEQFF.